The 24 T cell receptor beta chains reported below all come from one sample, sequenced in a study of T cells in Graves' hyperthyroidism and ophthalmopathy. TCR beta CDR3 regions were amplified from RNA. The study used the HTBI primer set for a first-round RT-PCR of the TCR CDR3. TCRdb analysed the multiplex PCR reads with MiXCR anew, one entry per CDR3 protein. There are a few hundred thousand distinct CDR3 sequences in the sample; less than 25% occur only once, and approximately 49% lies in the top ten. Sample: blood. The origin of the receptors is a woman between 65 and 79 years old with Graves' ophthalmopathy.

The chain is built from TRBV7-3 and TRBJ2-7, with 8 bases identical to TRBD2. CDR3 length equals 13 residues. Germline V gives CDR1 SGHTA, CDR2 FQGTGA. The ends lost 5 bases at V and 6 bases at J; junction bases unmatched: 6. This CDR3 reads CASSLGAGGEQYF. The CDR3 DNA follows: TGTGCCAGCAGCCTAGGGGCGGGAGGCGAGCAGTACTTC.

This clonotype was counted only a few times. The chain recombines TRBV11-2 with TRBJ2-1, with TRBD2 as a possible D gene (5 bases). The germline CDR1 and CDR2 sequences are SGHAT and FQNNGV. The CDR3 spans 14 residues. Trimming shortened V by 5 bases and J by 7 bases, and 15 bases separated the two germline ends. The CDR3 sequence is CASSPTRDGNEQFF. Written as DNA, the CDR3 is TGTGCCAGCAGCCCTACTCGGGATGGAAATGAGCAGTTCTTC.

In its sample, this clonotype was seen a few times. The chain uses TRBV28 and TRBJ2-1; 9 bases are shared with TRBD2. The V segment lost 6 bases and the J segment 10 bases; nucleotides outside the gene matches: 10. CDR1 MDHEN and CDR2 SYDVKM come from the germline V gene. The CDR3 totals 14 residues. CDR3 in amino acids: CASRTPGLAWEQFF. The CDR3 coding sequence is TGTGCCAGCAGGACCCCGGGACTAGCATGGGAGCAGTTCTTC.

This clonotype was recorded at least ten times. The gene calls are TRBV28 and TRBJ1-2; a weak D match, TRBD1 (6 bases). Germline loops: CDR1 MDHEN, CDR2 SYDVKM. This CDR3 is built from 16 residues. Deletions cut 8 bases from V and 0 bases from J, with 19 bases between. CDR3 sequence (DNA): TGTGCCAGCGGTCCGAGACAGGAAATTACTAACTATGGCTACACCTTC. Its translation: CASGPRQEITNYGYTF.

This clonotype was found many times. CDR3 in DNA: TGTGCCAGCAGTGAAGGGCTAGCGGGAGTCGATGAGCAGTTCTTC. Translating it yields CASSEGLAGVDEQFF. This chain joins TRBV2 and TRBJ2-1; the match to TRBD2 covers 10 bases. The CDR3 contains 15 residues. CDR1 and CDR2 (germline): SNHLY, FYNNEI. V shed 1 base, J shed 8 bases, and the junction held 5 bases outside the gene matches.

This CDR3 reads CASSEAVLSGANVLTF. The CDR3 DNA is TGTGCCAGCAGTGAAGCCGTTTTATCTGGGGCCAACGTCCTGACTTTC. The rearrangement joins TRBV6-1 to TRBJ2-6; D uncertain. V lost 0 bases to trimming and J lost 1 base, with 7 bases between them. Germline V gene sequence: CDR1 MNHNS, CDR2 SASEGT. The CDR3 runs to 16 residues.

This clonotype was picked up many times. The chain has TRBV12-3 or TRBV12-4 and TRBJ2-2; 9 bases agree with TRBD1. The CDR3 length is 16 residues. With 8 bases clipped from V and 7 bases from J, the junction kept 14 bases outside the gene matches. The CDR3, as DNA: TGTGCCAGCGGGGACACCCGGACAGGGGCTGGCGGGGAGCTGTTTTTT. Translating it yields CASGDTRTGAGGELFF.

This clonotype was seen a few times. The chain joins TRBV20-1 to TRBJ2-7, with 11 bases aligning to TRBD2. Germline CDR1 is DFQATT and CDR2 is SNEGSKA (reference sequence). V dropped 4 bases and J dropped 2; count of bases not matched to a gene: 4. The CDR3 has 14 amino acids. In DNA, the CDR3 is TGCAGTGCTATACTAGCGGGAGTGCCCTACGAGCAGTACTTC. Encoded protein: CSAILAGVPYEQYF.

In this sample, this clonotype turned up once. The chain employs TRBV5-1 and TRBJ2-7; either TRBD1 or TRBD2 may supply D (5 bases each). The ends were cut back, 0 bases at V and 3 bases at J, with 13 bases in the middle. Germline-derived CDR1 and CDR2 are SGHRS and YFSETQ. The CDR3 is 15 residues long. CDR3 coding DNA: TGCGCCAGCAGCTTGGCTCCCCGGGACGGCTACGAGCAGTACTTC. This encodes CASSLAPRDGYEQYF.

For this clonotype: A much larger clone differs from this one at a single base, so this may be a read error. CDR3 sequence reads: CVSSKHSPGLPMIEQFF. CDR3 DNA sequence: TGTGTCAGCAGCAAACACTCCCCGGGACTACCGATGATTGAGCAGTTCTTC. The chain joins TRBV6-2 or TRBV6-3 to TRBJ2-1; 7 bases line up with TRBD2. In germline, CDR1 is MNHEY, CDR2 SVGEGT. This CDR3 spans 17 amino acids.

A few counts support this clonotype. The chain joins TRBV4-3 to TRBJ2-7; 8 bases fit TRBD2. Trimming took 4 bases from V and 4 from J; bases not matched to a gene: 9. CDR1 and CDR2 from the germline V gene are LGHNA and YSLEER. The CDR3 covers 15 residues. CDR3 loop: CASSRQLAEPYEQYF. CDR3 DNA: TGCGCCAGCAGCCGCCAACTAGCGGAACCATACGAGCAGTACTTC.

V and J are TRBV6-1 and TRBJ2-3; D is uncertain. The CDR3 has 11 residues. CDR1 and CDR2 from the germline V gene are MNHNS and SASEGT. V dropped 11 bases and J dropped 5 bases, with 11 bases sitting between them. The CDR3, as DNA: TGTGCCTGCACAAAGGGAGATACGCAGTATTTT. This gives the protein CACTKGDTQYF.

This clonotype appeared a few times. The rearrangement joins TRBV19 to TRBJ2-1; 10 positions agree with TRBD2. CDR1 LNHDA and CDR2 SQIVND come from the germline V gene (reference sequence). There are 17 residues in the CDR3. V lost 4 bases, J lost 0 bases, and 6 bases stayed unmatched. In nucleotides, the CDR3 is TGTGCCAGTAGTACCCTAGCGGGGGCCGACTCCTACAATGAGCAGTTCTTC. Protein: CASSTLAGADSYNEQFF.

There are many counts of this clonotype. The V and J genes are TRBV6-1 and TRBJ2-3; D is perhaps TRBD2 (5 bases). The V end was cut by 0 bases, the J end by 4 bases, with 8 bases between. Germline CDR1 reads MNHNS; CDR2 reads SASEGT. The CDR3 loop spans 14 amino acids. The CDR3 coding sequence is TGTGCCAGCAGTGAAGCCCAGAGGGCAGATACGCAGTATTTT. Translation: CASSEAQRADTQYF.

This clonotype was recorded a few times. The CDR3 DNA sequence: TGTGCCAGCAGCTCGTCCCCCTTACTAGCGGAGGCACAAGAGACCCAGTACTTC. It yields the protein CASSSSPLLAEAQETQYF. V and J are TRBV7-9 and TRBJ2-5, with 8 bases that match TRBD2. Germline CDR1 is SEHNR and CDR2 is FQNEAQ (reference sequence). The CDR3 spans 18 residues. Trimming cost V 4 bases and J 2 bases; bases outside gene matches: 15. Full variable domain (outside the CDR3, taken from reference TRBV7-9 and TRBJ2-5): DTGVSQNPRHKITKRGQNVTFRCDPISEHNRLYWYRQTLGQGPEFLTYFQNEAQLEKSRLLSDRFSAERPKGSFSTLEIQRTEQGDSAMYLCASSSSPLLAEAQETQYFGPGTRLLVL.

In nucleotides, the CDR3 is TGTGCCAGCAGGACCAGGGAGGAAGAGACCCAGTACTTC. It specifies CASRTREEETQYF. The chain uses TRBV5-4 and TRBJ2-5; the D gene is possibly TRBD2 (6 bases). This CDR3 has 13 amino acids. CDR1 is SGHNT and CDR2 is YYREEE in the germline V gene (reference sequence). Trimming removed 5 bases from V and 3 bases from J, with 11 bases in between.

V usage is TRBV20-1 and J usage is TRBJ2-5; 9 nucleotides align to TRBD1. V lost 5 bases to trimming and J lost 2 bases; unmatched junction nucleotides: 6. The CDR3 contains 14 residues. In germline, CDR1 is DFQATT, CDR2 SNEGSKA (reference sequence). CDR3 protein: CSAVFDRGQETQYF. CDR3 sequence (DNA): TGCAGTGCTGTATTCGACAGGGGGCAAGAGACCCAGTACTTC.

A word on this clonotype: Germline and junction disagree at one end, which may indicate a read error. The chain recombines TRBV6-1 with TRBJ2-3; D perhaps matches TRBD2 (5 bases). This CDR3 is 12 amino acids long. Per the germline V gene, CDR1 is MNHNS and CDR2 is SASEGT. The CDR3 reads CASSEWGDTRYF. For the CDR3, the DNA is TGTGCCAGCAGTGAATGGGGAGATACGCGGTATTTT.

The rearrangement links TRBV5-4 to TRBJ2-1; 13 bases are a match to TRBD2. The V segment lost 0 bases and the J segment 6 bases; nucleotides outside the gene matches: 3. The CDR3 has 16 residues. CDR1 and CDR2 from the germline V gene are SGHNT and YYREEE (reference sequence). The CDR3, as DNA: TGTGCCAGCAGCTTGGAGGGACTAGCGGGACTCAATGAGCAGTTCTTC. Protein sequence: CASSLEGLAGLNEQFF.

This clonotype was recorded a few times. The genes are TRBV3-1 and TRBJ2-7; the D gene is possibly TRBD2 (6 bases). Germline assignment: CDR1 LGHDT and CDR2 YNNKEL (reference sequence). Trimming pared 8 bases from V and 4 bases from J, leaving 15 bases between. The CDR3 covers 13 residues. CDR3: CASGRDELYEQYF. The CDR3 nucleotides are TGTGCCAGCGGGCGGGACGAATTATACGAGCAGTACTTC.

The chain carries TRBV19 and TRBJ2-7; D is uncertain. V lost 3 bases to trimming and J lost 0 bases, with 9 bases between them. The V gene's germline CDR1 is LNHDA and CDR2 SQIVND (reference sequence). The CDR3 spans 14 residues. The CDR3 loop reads CASSIVPNSYEQYF. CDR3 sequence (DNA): TGTGCCAGTAGTATTGTTCCAAACTCCTACGAGCAGTACTTC.

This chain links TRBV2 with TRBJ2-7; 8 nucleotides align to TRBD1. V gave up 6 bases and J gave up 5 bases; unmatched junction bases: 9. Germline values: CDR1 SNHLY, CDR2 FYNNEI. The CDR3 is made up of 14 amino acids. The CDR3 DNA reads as TGTGCCAGCAGGGGGGACAGGATTAGGGACGAGCAGTACTTC. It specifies CASRGDRIRDEQYF.

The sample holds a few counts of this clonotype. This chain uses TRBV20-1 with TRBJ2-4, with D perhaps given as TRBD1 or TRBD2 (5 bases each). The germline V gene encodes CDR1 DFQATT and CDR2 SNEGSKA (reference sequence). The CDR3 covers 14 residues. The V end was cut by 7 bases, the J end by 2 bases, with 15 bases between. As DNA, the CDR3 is TGCAGTGGAGGACAACTAGGGACCAAAAACATTCAGTACTTC. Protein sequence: CSGGQLGTKNIQYF.

CDR3 nucleotides: TGCAGTGCTAGAGATCAGGGTAGCGGGAGAAAAGGAGAGACCCAGTACTTC. As protein: CSARDQGSGRKGETQYF. The chain joins TRBV20-1 to TRBJ2-5; 9 bases match TRBD2. Germline-derived CDR1 and CDR2 are DFQATT and SNEGSKA (reference sequence). This CDR3 region has 17 residues. With V trimmed by 0 bases and J by 4 bases, 12 bases remained unmatched.